This passage covers 26 T cell receptor beta chains from one sample sequenced in a study of T-cell reconstitution after alpha-beta-depleted transplantation in children (dated by TCRdb to 2015 to 2016). Library preparation employed PCR. The reads were generated on an Illumina HiSeq 2500. Molecular barcoding was employed in the preparation of TCR libraries, with unique molecular identifiers being used to normalize TCRbeta repertoire quantification. The public reads were run again by TCRdb, first through fastp at Q25 and then through MiXCR, and only productive beta chains were kept. Every distinct CDR3 protein forms one entry, paired with its most common genes and DNA. The sample yields about 900,000 distinct CDR3 sequences; roughly 29% were counted once. The top ten constitute around 30% of the sample. The meaning of the sample's treatment or condition label: allogeneic hematopoietic cell transplantation with graft depleted of TCRalphabeta T cells and CD19 B cells.

Sequencing used PBMCs, mostly from graft donor cells, obtained 360 days after TCRalphabeta/CD19-depleted stem cell transplant. Receptors originate from a boy less than two years old who had a stem cell transplant for SCID, so the T cells may come from the graft donor.

The rearrangement joins TRBV9 to TRBJ2-3, with 9 bases lining up with TRBD2. The CDR3 totals 16 residues. Germline V CDR1 and CDR2: SGDLS, YYNGEE. J lost 2 bases, V lost 3 bases, and 7 bases had no gene match. The CDR3 is CASSAHGTSPTDTQYF. DNA of the CDR3: TGTGCCAGCAGCGCCCACGGGACTAGCCCCACAGATACGCAGTATTTT.

This clonotype was counted only a few times. The CDR3 does not end in the conserved phenylalanine or tryptophan, so this is likely a read error. The chain has TRBV20-1 and TRBJ1-1; D unresolved. This CDR3 has 12 residues. The germline gives CDR1 DFQATT, CDR2 SNEGSKA (reference sequence). The DNA of the CDR3 is TGCAGGGCGCGTGGGCCAGGCACTGAAGCTTTCTGT. This translates into CRARGPGTEAFC.

As for this clonotype: At one of its ends the junction is not consistent with the germline gene, which may arise from a read error. This chain joins TRBV5-4 and TRBJ1-1, with a weak D call TRBD1 (5 bases). Germline CDR1 and CDR2: SGHNT and YYREEE (reference sequence). The CDR3 has 14 residues. CDR3 sequence: CASTLGVKGTEAFF. In DNA form, the CDR3 reads TGTGCCAGCACCTTGGGGGTCAAGGGCACTGAAGCTTTCTTT.

This chain connects TRBV6-1 to TRBJ2-3; 7 bases line up with TRBD1. The germline V gene has CDR1 MNHNS and CDR2 SASEGT. V shed 6 bases, J shed 3 bases, and the junction held 6 bases outside the gene matches. The CDR3 covers 14 residues. DNA for the CDR3: TGTGCCAGCAGACCGGGACAGCCTACAGATACGCAGTATTTT. Amino acid sequence: CASRPGQPTDTQYF.

There are a few counts of this clonotype. V is TRBV28 and J is TRBJ1-6, with 8 bases fitting TRBD1. Germline values: CDR1 MDHEN, CDR2 SYDVKM. This CDR3 has 15 residues. J lost 7 bases, V lost 3 bases, and 5 bases had no gene match. CDR3 region: CASSFGGTGNSPLHF. The CDR3 coding sequence is TGTGCCAGCAGTTTCGGCGGGACAGGCAATTCACCCCTCCACTTT.

J is TRBJ2-2 and V is TRBV20-1; 9 nucleotides align to TRBD2. Per the germline V gene, CDR1 is DFQATT and CDR2 is SNEGSKA (reference sequence). The CDR3 sequence is 15 residues long. The V gene end was trimmed by 6 bases and the J gene end by 7 bases; junction bases not matched to a gene: 12. The CDR3 region is CSAAIGTSPFGELFF. In DNA, the CDR3 is TGCAGTGCCGCGATTGGGACTAGCCCCTTCGGGGAGCTGTTTTTT.

This chain connects TRBV4-1 to TRBJ2-1; D call uncertain. V lost 2 bases, J lost 9 bases, and 14 bases lay in between. CDR1 is MGHRA, CDR2 YSYEKL, per germline. This CDR3 has 14 residues. In DNA form, the CDR3 reads TGCGCCAGCAGCCAACCTTGGACCTTTGGTGAGCAGTTCTTC. This sequence encodes CASSQPWTFGEQFF.

The gene calls are TRBV12-3 or TRBV12-4 and TRBJ2-7; the match to TRBD1 covers 9 bases. The V segment lost 3 bases and the J segment 7 bases; nucleotides outside the gene matches: 10. The CDR3 consists of 15 residues. The DNA for the CDR3 is TGTGCCAGCAGTTTCGCCGGGACAGGGTCGGGGGAGCAGTACTTC. Protein product: CASSFAGTGSGEQYF.

This clonotype showed up just a few times. The chain is built from TRBV4-2 and TRBJ2-1; 9 nucleotides align to TRBD2. CDR1 is LGHNA, CDR2 YNFKEQ, per germline. The length of the CDR3 is 19 residues. Germline trimming cut 0 bases from V and 5 bases from J; bases unmatched to any gene: 14. CDR3 loop: CASSQEGVSGGPYHNEQFF. Written as DNA, the CDR3 is TGTGCCAGCAGCCAAGAAGGAGTAAGCGGGGGGCCATACCACAATGAGCAGTTCTTC.

This chain joins TRBV7-9 and TRBJ2-3, with 8 bases that match TRBD2. The CDR3 totals 15 residues. The germline V gene has CDR1 SEHNR and CDR2 FQNEAQ (reference sequence). V lost 5 bases to trimming and J lost 0 bases; unmatched junction nucleotides: 4. The CDR3 here is CASSGLAGSTDTQYF. The CDR3 region has the DNA TGTGCCAGCAGCGGATTAGCGGGGAGCACAGATACGCAGTATTTT.

The chain uses TRBV5-1 and TRBJ2-1; the match to TRBD2 covers 10 bases. Germline CDR1 and CDR2: SGHRS and YFSETQ. The length of the CDR3 is 17 residues. V dropped 0 bases and J dropped 6; count of bases not matched to a gene: 9. The CDR3 DNA is TGCGCCAGCAGCTTGGGTGCTAGCGGGGGCTTGGGCAATGAGCAGTTCTTC. It translates to CASSLGASGGLGNEQFF.

This clonotype was picked up a small number of times. CDR3 protein: CASSERGPGSGNTIYF. The DNA for the CDR3 is TGTGCCAGCAGCGAACGGGGGCCCGGCTCTGGAAACACCATATATTTT. The chain carries TRBV7-2 and TRBJ1-3; a possible D gene is TRBD1 (6 bases). Germline V lookup: CDR1 SGHTA, CDR2 FQGNSA. Trimming shortened V by 5 bases and J by 0 bases, and 14 bases separated the two germline ends. CDR3 length equals 16 residues.

The chain uses TRBV12-3 or TRBV12-4 and TRBJ2-4; TRBD2 is a possible D gene (7 bases). V was cut by 7 bases and J by 7 bases, with 14 bases left in between. The CDR3 is made up of 13 amino acids. The CDR3 DNA follows: TGTGCCAGCACCCTAGGGGGGGTGAACATTCAGTACTTC. It codes for CASTLGGVNIQYF.

This rearrangement joins TRBV20-1 to TRBJ2-7; maybe TRBD1 (5 bases). Trimming removed 6 bases from V and 6 bases from J, with 12 bases in between. The CDR3 is made up of 11 amino acids. Germline CDR1 and CDR2: DFQATT and SNEGSKA (reference sequence). The CDR3 is CSAIQGTEQYF. The CDR3, as DNA: TGCAGTGCCATCCAGGGTACCGAGCAGTACTTC.

The J gene is TRBJ2-1, the V gene TRBV2, with TRBD2 identical over 7 bases. V shed 10 bases and J 0 bases; nucleotides not matched to a gene: 6. The CDR3 length is 14 residues. CDR1 is SNHLY, CDR2 FYNNEI, per germline. CDR3: CATDRTSSYNEQFF. The CDR3 DNA is TGTGCCACAGATCGGACTAGCTCCTACAATGAGCAGTTCTTC.

The chain combines TRBV20-1 with TRBJ2-4; D might be TRBD2 (6 bases). CDR1 DFQATT and CDR2 SNEGSKA come from the germline V gene (reference sequence). The germline V and J ends were trimmed by 0 bases and 1 base, with 16 bases remaining between them. CDR3 length: 17 residues. CDR3 loop: CSARDRTGVWAKNIQYF. DNA for the CDR3: TGCAGTGCTAGAGATAGGACGGGAGTTTGGGCCAAAAACATTCAGTACTTC.

There are many counts of this clonotype. The V gene is TRBV12-3 or TRBV12-4, the J gene TRBJ2-7; D is perhaps TRBD1 or TRBD2 (5 bases each). The CDR3 is 13 residues long. Trimming pared 6 bases from V and 1 base from J, leaving 10 bases between. CDR3 loop: CASSRGRSYEQYF. CDR3 sequence (DNA): TGTGCCAGCAGCCGGGGCAGGTCCTACGAGCAGTACTTC.

This clonotype was counted only a few times. The chain joins TRBV5-1 to TRBJ2-5; no clear D gene. This CDR3 is built from 13 residues. Trimming took 6 bases from V and 2 from J, leaving 11 bases between them. Per the germline V gene, CDR1 is SGHRS and CDR2 is YFSETQ. CDR3 nucleotide sequence: TGCGCCAGCACCTATCTCCCGCAAGAGACCCAGTACTTC. It specifies CASTYLPQETQYF.

V usage is TRBV29-1 and J usage is TRBJ2-3, with D perhaps matching TRBD1 or TRBD2 (5 bases each). Germline loops: CDR1 SQVTM, CDR2 ANQGSEA. The germline V and J ends were trimmed by 7 bases and 5 bases, with 13 bases remaining between them. This CDR3 is built from 12 residues. The CDR3: CSADAGGDTQYF. DNA of the CDR3: TGCAGCGCCGATGCTGGGGGAGATACGCAGTATTTT.

The table lists this clonotype with a few counts. V usage is TRBV6-1 and J usage is TRBJ1-1, with D unclear. Germline values: CDR1 MNHNS, CDR2 SASEGT. V was shortened by 3 bases and J by 3 bases, with 14 bases between the two germline ends. The CDR3 totals 15 residues. Here the CDR3 DNA reads TGTGCCAGCAGTGACGCGACGGTGATTTACACTGAAGCTTTCTTT. Translating it yields CASSDATVIYTEAFF.

The chain uses TRBV30 and TRBJ1-2; D gene ambiguous. Germline V gene data show CDR1 as GTSNPN and CDR2 as SVGIG (reference sequence). CDR3 length: 11 residues. V was clipped by 2 bases and J by 8 bases, with 9 bases between them. The CDR3 sequence: CAWSLGLGYTF. CDR3 bases: TGTGCCTGGAGTCTTGGGCTAGGCTACACCTTC.

Only a few counts were recorded for this clonotype. The chain employs TRBV12-3 or TRBV12-4 and TRBJ2-5; TRBD1 is a possible D gene (5 bases). The CDR3 consists of 13 residues. The ends were cut back, 3 bases at V and 4 bases at J, with 9 bases in the middle. The CDR3 protein is CASSFPQGETQYF. CDR3 DNA: TGTGCCAGCAGTTTCCCCCAGGGAGAGACCCAGTACTTC.

This clonotype appeared many times. The chain recombines TRBV12-3 or TRBV12-4 with TRBJ1-1; D unclear. The V end was cut by 6 bases, the J end by 7 bases, with 9 bases between. This CDR3 region has 11 residues. This CDR3 is CASSLRGEAFF. DNA of the CDR3: TGTGCCAGCAGCTTACGAGGTGAAGCTTTCTTT.

The chain has TRBV2 and TRBJ2-7; D is unclear. The CDR3 runs 14 residues. Trimming pared 3 bases from V and 5 bases from J, leaving 14 bases between. Germline CDR1 is SNHLY and CDR2 is FYNNEI. The CDR3 protein is CASSDRRTKDEQYF. CDR3 in DNA: TGTGCCAGCAGTGACCGCCGGACCAAGGACGAGCAGTACTTC.

This clonotype was counted a few times. The chain uses TRBV6-5 and TRBJ2-3, with a weak D call TRBD1 (5 bases). The CDR3 loop spans 15 amino acids. Germline CDR1 reads MNHEY; CDR2 reads SVGAGI. Trimming pared 2 bases from V and 2 bases from J, leaving 11 bases between. This CDR3 reads CASSYQQASTDTQYF. In DNA, the CDR3 is TGTGCCAGCAGTTACCAACAGGCGTCCACAGATACGCAGTATTTT.

The chain combines TRBV7-8 with TRBJ1-1, with 7 bases fitting TRBD1. The length of the CDR3 is 20 residues. Per the germline V gene, CDR1 is SGHVS and CDR2 is FQNEAQ. V lost 1 base to trimming and J lost 1 base; unmatched junction nucleotides: 18. The CDR3 DNA sequence: TGTGCCAGCAGCTTAGTAGAGATTGGGCGTTTACGGGACAGGAACACTGAAGCTTTCTTT. It codes for CASSLVEIGRLRDRNTEAFF.